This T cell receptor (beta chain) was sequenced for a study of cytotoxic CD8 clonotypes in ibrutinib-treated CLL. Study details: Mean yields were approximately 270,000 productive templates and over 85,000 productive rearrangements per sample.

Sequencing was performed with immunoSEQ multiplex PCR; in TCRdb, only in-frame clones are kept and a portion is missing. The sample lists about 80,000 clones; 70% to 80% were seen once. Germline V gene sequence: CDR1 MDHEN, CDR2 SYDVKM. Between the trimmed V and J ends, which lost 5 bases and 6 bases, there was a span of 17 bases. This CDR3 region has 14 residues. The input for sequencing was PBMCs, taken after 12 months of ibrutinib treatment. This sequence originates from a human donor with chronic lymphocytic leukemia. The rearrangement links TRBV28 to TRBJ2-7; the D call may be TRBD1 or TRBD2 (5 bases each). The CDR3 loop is CASSIPGDGGEQYF. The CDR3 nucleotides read TGTGCCAGCAGTATCCCCGGGGATGGGGGCGAGCAGTACTTC.